This T cell receptor beta chain was sequenced in a study of identical twins. General study findings and limits: Twins shared out-of-frame alpha sequences with excess low generation probability. Cord blood's abundant beta clonotypes had fewer insertions, unlike memory repertoires.

A template switching step contributed a universal primer site, while unique molecular identifiers were present in the cDNA. TCRdb re-analysed the 5' RACE reads in MiXCR, keeping a single row per CDR3 protein. The table has about 340,000 distinct CDR3 sequences, about 10% seen once; the top ten hold 7.5% to 9.5%. This clonotype showed up just a few times. The target antigen is unknown. Germline V CDR1 and CDR2: LGHDT, YNNKEL (reference sequence). The CDR3 is 17 residues long. With 3 bases clipped from V and 6 bases from J, the junction kept 13 bases outside the gene matches. The origin of this receptor is a woman aged 45-59 years in good health. V usage is TRBV3-1 and J usage is TRBJ2-3; 9 nucleotides agree with TRBD1. The sequenced sample consisted of naive T cells sorted from blood. Here the CDR3 DNA reads TGTGCCAGCAGCCACTCCGGGACAGGGCGCGATGGGGATACGCAGTATTTT. This codes for CASSHSGTGRDGDTQYF.